The T cell receptor (beta chain) described here comes from a study of quantifying T cell responses using KT2 cells. Study-level background: cDNA was made from DNase-treated RNA using alpha and beta constant primers. Study-wide findings and caveats: KT2 sequence counts showed saturation when very many KT2 cells were spiked in.

Fixed numbers of PBMC received varying amounts of KT2 cells. A single-stranded UMI oligo with SP2 sequence was ligated to cDNA 3' ends. The first PCR ran roughly 4 cycles with an equimolar RC1.1 and RC1.2 beta primer mix. A single record per CDR3 protein comes from TCRdb applying MiXCR to the UMI-ligation and nested PCR reads. The sample has about 53,000 distinct CDR3 sequences, 10% to 15% seen once; the top ten hold about 9.5%. The V end was cut by 1 base, the J end by 4 bases, with 7 bases between. From germline, CDR1 is SGHVS and CDR2 FNYEAQ. The length of the CDR3 is 13 residues. Worth noting for this clonotype: What it recognizes is unknown.

The chain is built from TRBV7-6 and TRBJ1-1, with D perhaps TRBD1 (5 bases). Sequencing used PBMCs spiked with cells of the T cell clone KT2. This clonotype was obtained from a human donor. CDR3 nucleotides: TGTGCCAGCAGCTTAGGAGGGGTCACTGAAGCTTTCTTT. It translates to CASSLGGVTEAFF.